This T cell receptor beta chain was retrieved from a study of identical twins. Study-level findings and limits: The conclusions drew on cross-sectional statistical analysis instead of tracking the same donors. Shared out-of-frame alpha sequences (those common to twins) showed excess low generation probability. With beta out-of-frame sequences, excess sharing by twins was weaker.

MiXCR, applied by TCRdb to the 5' RACE reads, yields one record per CDR3 protein. The sample consists of 640,000 or so distinct CDR3 sequences, roughly 6% of them appearing once. Comments on this clonotype: The antigen is not known.

The germline V gene encodes CDR1 KGHDR and CDR2 SFDVKD. The CDR3 extends over 17 amino acids. With V trimmed by 5 bases and J by 5 bases, 8 bases remained unmatched. This sequence joins TRBV24-1 and TRBJ2-2; 12 nucleotides agree with TRBD2. The sample was naive T cells sorted from blood. This clonotype originated in a man aged 18 to 29 in good health. Here the CDR3 DNA reads TGTGCCACCAGTGTCCCGACTAGCGGGAGTTTTACCGGGGAGCTGTTTTTT. Residues: CATSVPTSGSFTGELFF.